This T cell receptor beta chain was obtained from a study of T-cell memory formation after mild COVID-19. This clonotype occurred a few times. CDR3 length equals 16 residues. V lost 5 bases and J lost 8; bases outside the gene matches: 10. CDR1 LNHNV and CDR2 YYDKDF come from the germline V gene (reference sequence). TCRdb passed the 5' RACE reads through MiXCR, listing each CDR3 protein once. Among hundreds of thousands of distinct CDR3 sequences listed, about 13% were seen once. The sequence derives from a man in his late teens or twenties who had mild COVID-19 (a few samples of this study predate the infection). Cell type and time point are not known. Sequenced: PBMCs or a T cell subset sorted from them (not recorded which). The chain combines TRBV15 with TRBJ1-6; 9 nucleotides agree with TRBD1. The CDR3 reads CATSARQGVRDSPLHF. The CDR3 region has the DNA TGTGCCACCAGCGCGAGACAGGGGGTCAGGGATTCACCCCTCCACTTT.